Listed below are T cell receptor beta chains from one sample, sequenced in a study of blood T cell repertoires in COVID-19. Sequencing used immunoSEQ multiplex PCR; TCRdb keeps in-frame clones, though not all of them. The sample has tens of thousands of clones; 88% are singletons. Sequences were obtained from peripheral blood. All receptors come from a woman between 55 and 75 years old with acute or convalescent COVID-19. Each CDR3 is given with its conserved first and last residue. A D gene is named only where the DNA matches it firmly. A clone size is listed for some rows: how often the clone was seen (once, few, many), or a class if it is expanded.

DNA: TGTGCCAGCAGTACCCGGGAGACGGCCCTCCACTTT; CDR3: CASSTRETALHF; size: few; D: .; V: TRBV5-6; J: TRBJ1-6
DNA: TGTGCCAGCAGCCTGACAGGGGCTTATAGCAATCAGCCCCAGCATTTT; CDR3: CASSLTGAYSNQPQHF; size: .; D: TRBD1; V: TRBV28; J: TRBJ1-5
DNA: TGTGCCAGCAGCTTTTCTAGCGGGAACTACAATGAGCAGTTCTTC; CDR3: CASSFSSGNYNEQFF; size: .; D: TRBD2; V: TRBV7-7; J: TRBJ2-1
DNA: TGTGCCAGTAGGCTTTCCCAGGGCTTACCGGGACTAGCGGTAAACACCGGGGAGCTGTTTTTT; CDR3: CASRLSQGLPGLAVNTGELFF; size: .; D: TRBD2; V: TRBV19; J: TRBJ2-2
DNA: TGCGCCAGCAGCCAAGAGTACAGGAGTGCTCAGCCCCAGCATTTT; CDR3: CASSQEYRSAQPQHF; size: .; D: .; V: TRBV4-1; J: TRBJ1-5
DNA: TGTGCCAGCAGTGAGCAGCGGGTGGGCACAGATACGCAGTATTTT; CDR3: CASSEQRVGTDTQYF; size: .; D: .; V: TRBV2; J: TRBJ2-3
DNA: TGTGCCAGCAGTGCCCTAGCGGGGGCGCAAGAGACCCAGTACTTC; CDR3: CASSALAGAQETQYF; size: .; D: TRBD2; V: TRBV2; J: TRBJ2-5
DNA: TGTGCCAGCAGTTCAAGGGGACGAGCGGGGTGGGAGACCCAGTACTTC; CDR3: CASSSRGRAGWETQYF; size: .; D: TRBD2; V: TRBV6-5; J: TRBJ2-5
DNA: TGCGCCAGCAGCTTGGTTCCGGGGGTGGGAGGCTACACCTTC; CDR3: CASSLVPGVGGYTF; size: .; D: .; V: TRBV5-1; J: TRBJ1-2
DNA: TGTGCCAACTCCCATGAGCAGTTCTTC; CDR3: CANSHEQFF; size: .; D: .; V: TRBV21-1; J: TRBJ2-1
DNA: TGTGCCAGCAGTTTCGGACAGGGGATGAACACTGAAGCTTTCTTT; CDR3: CASSFGQGMNTEAFF; size: .; D: TRBD1; V: TRBV6-5; J: TRBJ1-1
DNA: TGTGCCATCAGTGAGGAACTAGCGACTCAAGAGACCCAGTACTTC; CDR3: CAISEELATQETQYF; size: .; D: TRBD2; V: TRBV10-3; J: TRBJ2-5
DNA: TGTGCCAGTAGTATCATTAGAACGAACACCGGGGAGCTGTTTTTT; CDR3: CASSIIRTNTGELFF; size: .; D: .; V: TRBV19; J: TRBJ2-2
DNA: TGTGCCAGCAGCGTAGACACGGGTGAGCAGTTCTTC; CDR3: CASSVDTGEQFF; size: .; D: .; V: TRBV9; J: TRBJ2-1
DNA: TGCGCCAGCAGCCACCCTAGCGGGGGCAACACCGGGGAGCTGTTTTTT; CDR3: CASSHPSGGNTGELFF; size: .; D: TRBD2; V: TRBV4-1; J: TRBJ2-2
DNA: TGTGCCAGCAGTTACAGCGGGATTTCTGGAAACACCATATATTTT; CDR3: CASSYSGISGNTIYF; size: .; D: .; V: TRBV6-5; J: TRBJ1-3
DNA: TGTGCCAGCAGTCCCGACCTAGCGCAGGGAGAGACCCAGTACTTC; CDR3: CASSPDLAQGETQYF; size: .; D: .; V: TRBV6-2/TRBV6-3; J: TRBJ2-5
DNA: TGTGCCAGCAGCTCTCCGGGACAGGCCTACAATGAGCAGTTCTTC; CDR3: CASSSPGQAYNEQFF; size: .; D: TRBD1; V: TRBV5-4; J: TRBJ2-1
DNA: TGTGCCAGCAGCCGTTCCCCGGGAGACTATGGCTACACCTTC; CDR3: CASSRSPGDYGYTF; size: .; D: .; V: TRBV7-9; J: TRBJ1-2
DNA: TGTGCCAGCAGTCGACAGGGGGCCATGGGATACAATGAGCAGTTCTTC; CDR3: CASSRQGAMGYNEQFF; size: .; D: TRBD1; V: TRBV7-3; J: TRBJ2-1
DNA: TGTGCCAGCGGACAGACAGGGGGCTACACTGAAGCTTTCTTT; CDR3: CASGQTGGYTEAFF; size: .; D: TRBD1; V: TRBV2; J: TRBJ1-1
DNA: TGTGCCAGCAGGGACAGGAACACCGGGGAGCTGTTTTTT; CDR3: CASRDRNTGELFF; size: .; D: .; V: TRBV5-4; J: TRBJ2-2
DNA: TGTGCCACCGCTCGTTCTTGGACAGGGCTCATCAGGAACACTGAAGCTTTCTTT; CDR3: CATARSWTGLIRNTEAFF; size: .; D: TRBD1; V: TRBV2; J: TRBJ1-1
DNA: TGTGCCAGCAGTCGACAGGGGGCTAACTATGGCTACACCTTC; CDR3: CASSRQGANYGYTF; size: .; D: TRBD1; V: TRBV27; J: TRBJ1-2
DNA: TGTGCCAGCAGTTTGGGGTCAATAACCGGGGAGGGCTACACCTTC; CDR3: CASSLGSITGEGYTF; size: .; D: .; V: TRBV6-5; J: TRBJ1-2
DNA: TGTGCCAGCAGTTTTCCCAGGACAGGGTTCCTTAATCAGCCCCAGCATTTT; CDR3: CASSFPRTGFLNQPQHF; size: .; D: TRBD1; V: TRBV28; J: TRBJ1-5
DNA: TGTGCCAGCAGCCTGAGGACAGGGAGTAATGAGCAGTTCTTC; CDR3: CASSLRTGSNEQFF; size: .; D: TRBD1; V: TRBV7-2; J: TRBJ2-1
DNA: TGCGCCAGCAGCCCGATCTACGGACAGGGGAACACTGAAGCTTTCTTT; CDR3: CASSPIYGQGNTEAFF; size: .; D: TRBD1; V: TRBV5-1; J: TRBJ1-1
DNA: TGCGCCAGCAGCCCACAGGGCTACAATGAGCAGTTCTTC; CDR3: CASSPQGYNEQFF; size: .; D: .; V: TRBV5-1; J: TRBJ2-1
DNA: TGTGCCAGCAGTGAACGACAGGGCAGACAAGAGACCCAGTACTTC; CDR3: CASSERQGRQETQYF; size: .; D: TRBD1; V: TRBV6-1; J: TRBJ2-5
DNA: TGTGCCAGCAGTTTACATTACAGGGGTCAGGCACCCCTCCACTTT; CDR3: CASSLHYRGQAPLHF; size: .; D: TRBD1; V: TRBV28; J: TRBJ1-6
DNA: TGTGCCAGCAGTAGTAGCGGGGCCAGCACAGATACGCAGTATTTT; CDR3: CASSSSGASTDTQYF; size: .; D: TRBD2; V: TRBV6-5; J: TRBJ2-3
DNA: TGCAGCGGCGACTTCGGAGAGACCCAGTACTTC; CDR3: CSGDFGETQYF; size: .; D: .; V: TRBV29-1; J: TRBJ2-5
DNA: TGTGCCAGCAGCCAGACACAGTTCGCTGAAGCTTTCTTT; CDR3: CASSQTQFAEAFF; size: .; D: .; V: TRBV6-6; J: TRBJ1-1
DNA: TGTGCCAGCAGTCGGAACACTGAAGCTTTCTTT; CDR3: CASSRNTEAFF; size: .; D: .; V: TRBV6-5; J: TRBJ1-1
DNA: TGTGCCAGCTCACCACAGACAGGGTTGAATACAGATACGCAGTATTTT; CDR3: CASSPQTGLNTDTQYF; size: .; D: TRBD1; V: TRBV18; J: TRBJ2-3
DNA: TGCGCCAGCAGCTTCGAGACAGGGCAAATGAACACTGAAGCTTTCTTT; CDR3: CASSFETGQMNTEAFF; size: .; D: TRBD1; V: TRBV5-1; J: TRBJ1-1
DNA: TGCGCCAGCAGGGGGGAGGGCCGAGAGACCCAGTACTTC; CDR3: CASRGEGRETQYF; size: .; D: TRBD2; V: TRBV5-1; J: TRBJ2-5
DNA: TGCAGCGTGAAAGTCGGGACAGGGTATGGCTACACCTTC; CDR3: CSVKVGTGYGYTF; size: .; D: TRBD1; V: TRBV29-1; J: TRBJ1-2
DNA: TGTGCCAGCAGTTACACCCGGACAGGGCTGGGAAACACCATATATTTT; CDR3: CASSYTRTGLGNTIYF; size: .; D: TRBD1; V: TRBV6-5; J: TRBJ1-3
DNA: TGTGCCATCAGTGAGTCAGGGGGAACCGGGGAGCTGTTTTTT; CDR3: CAISESGGTGELFF; size: .; D: .; V: TRBV10-3; J: TRBJ2-2
DNA: TGTGCCAGTAGTATCCCTAACAGGGGTACTGAGCAGTTCTTC; CDR3: CASSIPNRGTEQFF; size: .; D: TRBD1; V: TRBV19; J: TRBJ2-1
DNA: TGTGCCAGCGAGCGGGAGCCCGCTCCTGATACGCAGTATTTT; CDR3: CASEREPAPDTQYF; size: .; D: TRBD2; V: TRBV28; J: TRBJ2-3
DNA: TGTGCCAGTAGGCGTAAATTGAACACTGAAGCTTTCTTT; CDR3: CASRRKLNTEAFF; size: few; D: .; V: TRBV19; J: TRBJ1-1
DNA: TGCGCCAGCAGCTGGGGAGGGAGGGACAATGAGCAGTTCTTC; CDR3: CASSWGGRDNEQFF; size: .; D: TRBD2; V: TRBV5-1; J: TRBJ2-1
DNA: TGCGCCAGCAGCCGGGACACTACGAACACCGGGGAGCTGTTTTTT; CDR3: CASSRDTTNTGELFF; size: .; D: .; V: TRBV5-1; J: TRBJ2-2
DNA: TGCGCCAGCAGCCAAGAGACAGGGCAGACATTTGAAAAACTGTTTTTT; CDR3: CASSQETGQTFEKLFF; size: .; D: TRBD1; V: TRBV4-1; J: TRBJ1-4
DNA: TGTGCCAGCAGCGGCGAGGTCGGACAGGGGAATGAAAAACTGTTTTTT; CDR3: CASSGEVGQGNEKLFF; size: .; D: TRBD1; V: TRBV7-9; J: TRBJ1-4
DNA: TGTGCCAGCAGCTTTCTACAGGATACGCAGTATTTT; CDR3: CASSFLQDTQYF; size: .; D: .; V: TRBV7-9; J: TRBJ2-3
DNA: TGTGCCAGCAGCCCCGGGACAGGGCGGGGAGAGACCCAGTACTTC; CDR3: CASSPGTGRGETQYF; size: .; D: TRBD1; V: TRBV6-2/TRBV6-3; J: TRBJ2-5
DNA: TGTGCCAGTAGTATCTGGCGGGCTAACACCGGAGAGCTGTTTTTT; CDR3: CASSIWRANTGELFF; size: .; D: .; V: TRBV19; J: TRBJ2-2
DNA: TGCGCCAGCAACGACTTAACCACAGATACGCAGTATTTT; CDR3: CASNDLTTDTQYF; size: once; D: .; V: TRBV5-1; J: TRBJ2-3
DNA: TGTGCCAGCAGCACCCGACAGGGGTGGCAAGAGACCCAGTACTTC; CDR3: CASSTRQGWQETQYF; size: .; D: TRBD1; V: TRBV6-2/TRBV6-3; J: TRBJ2-5
DNA: TGTGCCAGCAGTGTAGAGGCTGAAGCTTTCTTT; CDR3: CASSVEAEAFF; size: .; D: .; V: TRBV25-1; J: TRBJ1-1
DNA: TGTGCCAGCAGTGAGGTCGGAGATACGCAGTATTTT; CDR3: CASSEVGDTQYF; size: .; D: .; V: TRBV25-1; J: TRBJ2-3
DNA: TGTGCCAGCAGTCGACAGGCGAATCAGCCCCAGCATTTT; CDR3: CASSRQANQPQHF; size: .; D: .; V: TRBV28; J: TRBJ1-5
DNA: TGTGCCAGCAGCCGTCCAGGGGCCGCTCGGCCCCAGCATTTT; CDR3: CASSRPGAARPQHF; size: .; D: .; V: TRBV7-9; J: TRBJ1-5
DNA: TGCGCCAGCAGCTTGGGACAGGGGGAATTGGAGACCCAGTACTTC; CDR3: CASSLGQGELETQYF; size: .; D: TRBD1; V: TRBV5-1; J: TRBJ2-5
DNA: TGTGCCTGGAGTGTAGGACTAGCGGGAGTGGAGACCCAGTACTTC; CDR3: CAWSVGLAGVETQYF; size: .; D: TRBD2; V: TRBV30; J: TRBJ2-5
DNA: TGCGCCAGCAGCTCGCTGGGGTTCGCGGGAGCTTCAGAGACCCAGTACTTC; CDR3: CASSSLGFAGASETQYF; size: .; D: TRBD2; V: TRBV5-1; J: TRBJ2-5